This is a list of T cell receptor beta chains from one sample in a study of cytomegalovirus exposure and HLA in healthy donors. Clones were read by immunoSEQ multiplex PCR, and TCRdb kept only the in-frame ones, dropping some. Its table lists some 76,000 clones. The sample was PBMCs. The source of these receptors is a female donor in good health and CMV-seropositive. The CDR3 runs from the conserved cysteine through the conserved F or W. D genes are given only for firm matches.

D gene,CDR3 length,J gene,V gene,CDR3 protein,CDR3 DNA
TRBD2,15,TRBJ2-3,TRBV4-3,CASSQGTSGLDTQYF,TGCGCCAGCAGCCAAGGGACTAGCGGTCTTGATACGCAGTATTTT
.,14,TRBJ2-5,TRBV6-5,CASSYFSGQETQYF,TGTGCCAGCAGTTATTTTAGCGGCCAAGAGACCCAGTACTTC
.,15,TRBJ2-1,TRBV10-3,CAITTSGGTYNEQFF,TGTGCCATCACAACCAGCGGAGGGACCTACAATGAGCAGTTCTTC
.,12,TRBJ1-1,TRBV9,CASSVGGTEAFF,TGTGCCAGCAGCGTTGGGGGGACTGAAGCTTTCTTT
.,11,TRBJ1-1,TRBV29-1,CSVVWQGEAFF,TGCAGCGTTGTTTGGCAGGGCGAAGCTTTCTTT
.,11,TRBJ2-7,TRBV7-2,CASSPGNEQYF,TGTGCCAGCAGCCCCGGGAACGAGCAGTACTTC
.,16,TRBJ2-1,TRBV25-1,CASSEYSSGPYNEQFF,TGTGCCAGCAGTGAATATTCCAGCGGACCCTACAATGAGCAGTTCTTC
.,16,TRBJ2-7,TRBV2,CASSDQQAPSTSEQYF,TGTGCCAGCAGTGATCAACAGGCCCCCTCAACCAGCGAGCAGTACTTC
.,16,TRBJ1-4,TRBV27,CASSLSPQGRNEKLFF,TGTGCCAGCAGTTTATCACCGCAGGGAAGAAATGAAAAACTGTTTTTT
TRBD1,15,TRBJ1-1,TRBV29-1,CSVEGAQGADTEAFF,TGCAGCGTTGAAGGGGCACAGGGGGCGGATACTGAAGCTTTCTTT
.,13,TRBJ1-1,TRBV7-9,CASLPGGGTEAFF,TGTGCCAGCCTACCGGGGGGTGGGACTGAAGCTTTCTTT
TRBD1,15,TRBJ1-2,TRBV5-4,CASTTSWDSNYGYTF,TGTGCCAGCACCACCTCGTGGGACAGTAACTATGGCTACACCTTC
.,12,TRBJ1-5,TRBV5-1,CASSSEGGPQHF,TGCGCCAGCAGCTCGGAGGGCGGGCCCCAGCATTTT
TRBD1,15,TRBJ2-7,TRBV29-1,CSVEDIGTGSYEQYF,TGCAGCGTTGAAGATATCGGGACAGGGTCCTACGAGCAGTACTTC
TRBD1,14,TRBJ1-2,TRBV6-6,CASRATGGDYGYTF,TGTGCCAGCAGAGCCACAGGGGGCGACTATGGCTACACCTTC
.,17,TRBJ1-2,TRBV5-1,CASSLSTSGESSYGYTF,TGCGCCAGCAGCTTGTCAACTAGCGGGGAATCTAGTTATGGCTACACCTTC
.,13,TRBJ1-3,TRBV5-1,CASSGDTGNTIYF,TGCGCCAGCAGTGGGGACACTGGAAACACCATATATTTT
TRBD1,14,TRBJ1-2,TRBV28,CASTPGQGRYGYTF,TGTGCCAGCACCCCGGGACAGGGACGATATGGCTACACCTTC
TRBD1,15,TRBJ2-7,TRBV27,CASSPLGTGTYEQYF,TGTGCCAGCTCCCCCCTCGGGACAGGGACCTACGAGCAGTACTTC
.,12,TRBJ1-1,TRBV2,CASSVNRGKAFF,TGTGCCAGCAGTGTGAATAGAGGGAAAGCTTTCTTT
TRBD1,14,TRBJ1-5,TRBV5-3,CARNRGRRNQPQHF,TGTGCCAGAAACAGGGGGCGGAGGAATCAGCCCCAGCATTTT
.,13,TRBJ2-5,TRBV29-1,CSVDLQGLGTQYF,TGCAGCGTTGATCTGCAGGGTTTGGGGACCCAGTACTTC
TRBD2,14,TRBJ2-5,TRBV6-5,CASRTGGRLETQYF,TGTGCCAGCAGGACCGGGGGGAGGTTGGAGACCCAGTACTTC
TRBD1,14,TRBJ2-7,TRBV2,CASSEGQGAYEQYF,TGTGCCAGCAGTGAAGGACAGGGGGCCTACGAGCAGTACTTC
.,13,TRBJ2-1,TRBV5-6,CASSLGTGNEQFF,TGTGCCAGCAGCTTGGGCACCGGGAATGAGCAGTTCTTC
.,15,TRBJ2-7,TRBV11-3,CASSLDQDSSYEQYF,TGTGCCAGCAGCTTAGATCAAGACAGCTCCTACGAGCAGTACTTC
.,15,TRBJ2-5,TRBV18,CASLPGPGSQETQYF,TGTGCCAGCTTGCCCGGTCCGGGAAGCCAAGAGACCCAGTACTTC
.,13,TRBJ2-3,TRBV7-3,CASSYARSNTQYF,TGTGCCAGCAGCTACGCTCGGTCGAATACGCAGTATTTT
TRBD1,16,TRBJ1-6,TRBV4-1,CASSPDRTLYNSPLHF,TGCGCCAGCAGCCCGGACAGGACCCTTTATAATTCACCCCTACACTTT
TRBD1,16,TRBJ1-5,TRBV4-3,CASSQEAGQGVQPQHF,TGCGCCAGCAGCCAAGAAGCAGGACAGGGGGTCCAGCCCCAGCATTTT
TRBD1,15,TRBJ2-3,TRBV9,CASSVDRGRTDTQYF,TGTGCCAGCAGCGTAGACAGGGGTAGAACAGATACGCAGTATTTT
.,11,TRBJ1-1,TRBV29-1,CSVAREHEAFF,TGCAGCGTTGCCCGGGAACATGAAGCTTTCTTT
TRBD2,13,TRBJ2-1,TRBV29-1,CSVAGGTGSEQFF,TGCAGTGTAGCGGGGGGAACCGGGTCGGAGCAGTTCTTC
TRBD1,14,TRBJ1-6,TRBV25-1,CASRGDREGSPLHF,TGTGCCAGCAGGGGGGACAGGGAGGGTTCACCCCTCCACTTT
TRBD1,18,TRBJ1-2,TRBV10-2,CASSESIGTGIPSGGYTF,TGCGCCAGCAGTGAGTCGATCGGGACAGGGATTCCCTCGGGGGGCTACACCTTC
.,13,TRBJ2-7,TRBV13,CASSLDPQGEQYF,TGTGCCAGCAGCTTAGATCCCCAGGGGGAGCAGTACTTC
TRBD1,14,TRBJ2-2,TRBV9,CASTRGGQTGELFF,TGTGCCAGCACCAGAGGGGGACAGACCGGGGAGCTGTTTTTT
.,14,TRBJ1-4,TRBV5-4,CASSIDSTNEKLFF,TGTGCCAGCAGCATAGACAGTACTAATGAAAAACTGTTTTTT
TRBD2,15,TRBJ2-3,TRBV4-2,CASSQVAGVTDTQYF,TGTGCCAGCAGCCAGGTAGCGGGGGTCACAGATACGCAGTATTTT